This T cell receptor (beta chain) was recorded in a study of cytomegalovirus exposure and HLA in healthy donors. The overall study: Prior work identified around 110 million unique TCR beta sequences in 190 million or so T cells.

Primers for the PCR totalled 60 Vbeta and 13 Jbeta. The method was immunoSEQ multiplex PCR; TCRdb's version includes in-frame clones alone and lacks a portion of them. Among 75,000 to 95,000 clones listed, approximately 70% were seen once. Unrecorded immune exposure was likely among donors, who were nominally healthy when sampled. CDR3 size: 14 residues. V lost 8 bases to trimming and J lost 1 base, with 12 bases between them. Germline CDR1 and CDR2: LNHDA and SQIVND (reference sequence). The material sequenced was PBMCs. The chain has TRBV19 and TRBJ1-5, with unresolved D. The sequence was obtained from a man aged 50 to 60 in good health and CMV-seronegative. CDR3 nucleotide sequence: TGTGCCAGTCGGAGGCTTTTCAGCAATCAGCCCCAGCATTTT. Amino acid sequence: CASRRLFSNQPQHF.